The present T cell receptor (beta chain) was sequenced within a study of T cell repertoires in cytomegalovirus infection. Study-wide context: Public TCR beta signature analysis indicated the presence of both CMV infection and matching HLA type.

Study-level results: Dominating the ex vivo response were HLA-C-restricted CMV-specific TCR beta clonotypes.

This clonotype turned up a few times. Its antigen is unknown. TCRdb re-derived calls from the reads in MiXCR, one entry per CDR3 protein. The table includes roughly 300,000 distinct CDR3 sequences, 9.5% detected once. Germline CDR1 MNHNY, CDR2 SVGAGI (reference sequence). After removal of 5 bases from V and 3 bases from J, the junction contained 9 bases not matched to a gene. This CDR3 is built from 16 residues. This sequence was found in a human donor in good health (CMV status not recorded). Some clones in this sample may be carry-over from other donors' samples. Sequenced: PBMCs. This chain joins TRBV6-6 and TRBJ1-4; 7 nucleotides align to TRBD1. Here the CDR3 reads CASSRQGRWANEKLFF. CDR3 coding DNA: TGTGCCAGCAGTCGACAGGGAAGGTGGGCTAATGAAAAACTGTTTTTT.